This T cell receptor (beta chain) was captured by sequencing in a study of blood T cells in healthy people across ages (dated by TCRdb to 2013 to 2016). Context from the whole study: In model experiments, template switching captured about one uniquely barcoded TCR beta cDNA molecule for every two T cells. Age-related changes in TCR beta repertoire diversity were measured in the study by deep sequencing normalized with unique cDNA molecular identifiers. Donors were grouped into four age groups: young (average roughly 16 years), middle-aged (over 35), aged (about 60) and long-lived (approximately 82). To avoid experimental bias, donors of different ages were randomly spread across the sequencing lanes. The study analyzed two additional independent replicas of 1 million unique cDNA reads from the same blood draw for two donors, one aged 18 to 29 and one aged 80 or older.

Donors were 40 or so systemically healthy Caucasian individuals from Russia aged 6 to 90 years. Each donor gave ten milliliters of peripheral blood, drawn into EDTA-treated Vacutainer tubes. Ficoll-Paque density-gradient centrifugation was used to isolate PBMCs, with at least 7 million obtained per sample. Trizol reagent was used to extract total RNA from PBMCs, with at least 5.5 micrograms per sample. The percentages of naive CD45RAhigh/CD27high T cells were determined by flow cytometry on a PBMC aliquot from every donor. Results and caveats for the whole study, not just this receptor: As age increased, observed TCR beta diversity per million T cells dropped in a roughly linear way, and a significant reduction was already evident by age 40. The percentage of naive T cells measured by flow cytometry correlated strongly with observed TCR beta diversity. Since profiling was done on bulk unsorted PBMCs, naive and antigen-experienced compartments could not be conclusively compared. Estimates of total diversity based on one million sequenced T cells were considered lower bounds and underestimates. Compared with the aged group, more naive CD4+ T cells, fewer expanded clones and increased TCR diversity were shown by the long-lived group, suggesting age selection. The CMV infection status of donors was not known, potentially confounding age-related changes in expanded clonotypes.

Points on this clonotype: Its specific antigen is unknown. No base qualities exist here, and no much larger clone lies one base off it.

Libraries were built with 5' RACE. The listed sequencing device is Illumina HiSeq 2500. A second PCR of roughly 7 to 11 cycles was performed with a sample-barcoded 5' primer and a J-beta primer mix. Each TCR beta cDNA molecule received a unique molecular identifier from a template-switch 5' adaptor carrying 12 random nucleotides. At least 3 million CDR3-containing paired-end reads were obtained from each sample. First-strand cDNA was synthesized from all RNA with the Mint cDNA synthesis kit, primed by a TRBC-specific oligonucleotide. After uracil-DNA glycosylase treatment, a first 18-cycle PCR used universal primers M1SS and BC2_uni_R on all cDNA. Regarding the original processing steps: Normalization of each sample was performed by random selection of 1 million high-quality reads, each carrying a distinct molecular identifier. Reads with shared molecular identifiers were discarded instead of being binned into consensus sequences. MiTCR, run with a Q25 quality threshold and the strictest error-elimination algorithm, handled CDR3 identification, clonotype clustering and error correction. Lower-bound total TCR beta diversity was estimated with a nonparametric unseen species model using Euler transformation. TCRdb itself trimmed the public reads at Q25 with fastp, ran MiXCR and retained productive beta chains. Duplicate CDR3 protein sequences are folded into a single record with the most common DNA and genes. TCRdb assigned the V and J calls; the authors' analysis was not used. Here the sample has about 1.4 million distinct CDR3 sequences; approximately 63% occur a single time. Approximately 7% of the sample is in the top ten clones.

CDR1 is given as SNHLY and CDR2 as FYNNEI, both from the germline V gene. At the junction V is shortened by 11 bases and J by 1 base, with 17 bases in between. The cysteine opens and the phenylalanine closes a CDR3 of 14 amino acids. Just CDR3 DNA is preserved here, 42 bases in frame from base 1. The rearrangement joined TRBV2 to TRBJ1-1, with the D gene not clear enough to name. The TCR originated in a man aged 18 to 30 in good health. The sequencing sample was made of blood. The CDR3: CAARRGLGNTEAFF. The nucleotides are TGTGCCGCCCGACGTGGACTGGGGAACACTGAAGCTTTCTTT.